At least ten counts were recorded for the clone carrying this T cell receptor (beta chain). This record comes from a study of naive and memory T cell subsets. The CDR3 runs 16 residues. J gave up 3 bases and V 4 bases, and 10 bases lay outside the gene matches. An equimolar mix of two oligonucleotides served as the beta constant-region primer for TRBC1 and TRBC2. TCRdb re-called the UMI-ligation and nested PCR reads through MiXCR, storing one row per CDR3 protein. The data contain about 4,600 distinct CDR3 sequences, around 6.9% of them singletons. This chain links TRBV12-3 or TRBV12-4 with TRBJ2-7; TRBD1 agrees at 9 bases. Sequenced input: CD4+ TEMRA cells from blood. Subset of the sample: effector memory re-expressing CD45RA, CD45RA+ CD27-. The clonotype was recovered from a human donor in good health. The CDR3 coding sequence is TGTGCCAGCAGTTCAGGTTCACGGACAGGGGACTACGAGCAGTACTTC. Residues: CASSSGSRTGDYEQYF.